The present entry profiles one T cell receptor beta chain with its context. Its antigen remains unidentified. CDR3-region Arm-PCR and iRepertoire HTBI primers produced the TCR beta libraries. Using its own MiXCR run on the multiplex PCR reads, TCRdb lists one record per CDR3 protein. This table has 500,000 to 700,000 distinct CDR3 sequences, about 30% appearing once. As for time point: persistent/refractory GD, antithyroid drugs over 5 years with positive TRAb. Isolated PBMC RNA provided the starting material for the TCR library. American Thyroid Association guidelines defined Graves' disease diagnosis. The record originates from a study of regulatory T cells in long-lasting Graves disease. About the research overall: Persistent Graves' disease required over 5 years of antithyroid drugs and positive TSH receptor antibodies.

V lost 1 base and J lost 4, with 11 bases in between. The CDR3 contains 14 residues. Germline V gene sequence: CDR1 MGHRA, CDR2 YSYEKL. Points from the study as a whole: TCR diversity was lower in persistent Graves' patients than in newly diagnosed ones.

The sequence was obtained from a female donor with Graves disease. This specimen consisted of peripheral blood mononuclear cells (PBMCs), obtained when the disease was refractory, from a patient treated with antithyroid drugs. The genes are TRBV4-1 and TRBJ2-7; D gene uncertain. CDR3 in DNA: TGCGCCAGCAGCCAAGCCCGACAAGGGTACGAGCAGTACTTC. This gives the protein CASSQARQGYEQYF.